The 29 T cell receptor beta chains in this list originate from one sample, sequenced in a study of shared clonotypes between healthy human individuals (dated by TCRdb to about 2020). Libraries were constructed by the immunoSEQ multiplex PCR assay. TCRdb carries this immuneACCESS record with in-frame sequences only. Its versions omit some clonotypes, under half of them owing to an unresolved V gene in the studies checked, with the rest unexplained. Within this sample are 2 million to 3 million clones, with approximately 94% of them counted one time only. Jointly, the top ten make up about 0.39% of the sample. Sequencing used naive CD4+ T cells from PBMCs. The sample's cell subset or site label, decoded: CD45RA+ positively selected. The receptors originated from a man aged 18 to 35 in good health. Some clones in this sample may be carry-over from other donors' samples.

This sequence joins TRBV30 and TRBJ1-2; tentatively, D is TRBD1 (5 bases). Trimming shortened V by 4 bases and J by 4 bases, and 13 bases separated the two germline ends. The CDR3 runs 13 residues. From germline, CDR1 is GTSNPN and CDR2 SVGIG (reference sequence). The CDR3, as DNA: TGTGCCTGGATCACGACAGCGCCCTATGGCTACACCTTC. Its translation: CAWITTAPYGYTF. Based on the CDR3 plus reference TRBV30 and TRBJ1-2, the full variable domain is SQTIHQWPATLVQPVGSPLSLECTVEGTSNPNLYWYRQAAGRGLQLLFYSVGIGQISSEVPQNLSASRPQDRQFILSSKKLLLSDSGFYLCAWITTAPYGYTFGSGTRLTVV.

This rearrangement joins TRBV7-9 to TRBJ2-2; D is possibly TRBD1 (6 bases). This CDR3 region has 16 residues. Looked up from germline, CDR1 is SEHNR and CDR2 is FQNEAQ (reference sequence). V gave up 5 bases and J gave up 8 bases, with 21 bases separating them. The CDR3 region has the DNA TGTGCCAGCAGCAGAGGACAGCCTATTCTATCGGGGGAGCTGTTTTTT. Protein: CASSRGQPILSGELFF.

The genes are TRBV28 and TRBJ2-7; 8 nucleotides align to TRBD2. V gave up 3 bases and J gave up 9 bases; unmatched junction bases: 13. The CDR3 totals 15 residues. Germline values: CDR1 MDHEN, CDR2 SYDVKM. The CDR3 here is CASSLNPSGRRTQYF. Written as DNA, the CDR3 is TGTGCCAGCAGTTTGAACCCTAGCGGGCGTCGCACGCAGTACTTC.

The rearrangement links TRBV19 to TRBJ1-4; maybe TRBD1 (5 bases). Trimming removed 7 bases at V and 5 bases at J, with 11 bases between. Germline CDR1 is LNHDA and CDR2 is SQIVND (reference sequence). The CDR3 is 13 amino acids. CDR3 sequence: CASTGRRNEKLFF. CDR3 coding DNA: TGTGCCAGTACGGGACGGAGGAATGAAAAACTGTTTTTT.

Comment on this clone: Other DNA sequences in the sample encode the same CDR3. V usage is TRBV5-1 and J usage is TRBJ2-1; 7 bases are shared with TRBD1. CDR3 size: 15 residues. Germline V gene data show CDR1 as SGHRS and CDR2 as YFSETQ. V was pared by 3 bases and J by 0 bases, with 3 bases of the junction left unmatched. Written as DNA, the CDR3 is TGCGCCAGCAGCTCGGACAGGAGCTCCTACAATGAGCAGTTCTTC. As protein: CASSSDRSSYNEQFF.

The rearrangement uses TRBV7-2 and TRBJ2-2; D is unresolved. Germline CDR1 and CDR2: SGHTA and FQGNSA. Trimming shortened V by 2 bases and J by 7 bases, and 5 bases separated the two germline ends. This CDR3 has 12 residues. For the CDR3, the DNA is TGTGCCAGCAGCTTACCAGGCGGGGAGCTGTTTTTT. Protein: CASSLPGGELFF.

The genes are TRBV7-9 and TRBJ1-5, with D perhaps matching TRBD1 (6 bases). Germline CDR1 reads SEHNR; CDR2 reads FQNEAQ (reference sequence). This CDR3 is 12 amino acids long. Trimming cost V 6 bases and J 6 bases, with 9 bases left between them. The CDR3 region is CASSGRGQPQHF. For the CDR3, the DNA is TGTGCCAGCAGTGGCAGGGGTCAGCCCCAGCATTTT.

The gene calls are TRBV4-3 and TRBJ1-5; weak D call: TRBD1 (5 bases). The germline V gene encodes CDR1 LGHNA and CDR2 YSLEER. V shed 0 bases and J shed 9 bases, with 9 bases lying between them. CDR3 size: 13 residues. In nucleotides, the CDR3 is TGCGCCAGCAGCCAAGACAGGGCGTCGCCCCAGCATTTT. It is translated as CASSQDRASPQHF.

CDR3 DNA: TGTGCCAGCAAAGGACAGGGGAACACTGAAGCTTTCTTT. Encoded protein: CASKGQGNTEAFF. This chain connects TRBV11-2 to TRBJ1-1; 8 bases line up with TRBD1. The CDR3 contains 13 residues. The J segment lost 1 base and the V segment lost 7 bases, leaving 2 bases of the junction unmatched. From germline, CDR1 is SGHAT and CDR2 FQNNGV.

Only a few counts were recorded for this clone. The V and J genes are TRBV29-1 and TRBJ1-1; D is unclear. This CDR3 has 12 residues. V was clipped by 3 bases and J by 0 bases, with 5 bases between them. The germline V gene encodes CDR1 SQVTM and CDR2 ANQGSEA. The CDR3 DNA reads TGCAGCGTTGACGAACTGAACACTGAAGCTTTCTTT. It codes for CSVDELNTEAFF.

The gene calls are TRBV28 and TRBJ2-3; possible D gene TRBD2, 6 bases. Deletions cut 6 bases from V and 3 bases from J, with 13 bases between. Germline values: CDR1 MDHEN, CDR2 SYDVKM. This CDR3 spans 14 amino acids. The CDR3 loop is CASSQGGSTDTQYF. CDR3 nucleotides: TGTGCCAGCAGCCAAGGAGGGTCTACAGATACGCAGTATTTT.

The CDR3 sequence: CASSLRLPRRTEAFF. CDR3 nucleotide sequence: TGTGCCAGTAGTCTGCGACTGCCAAGACGGACTGAAGCTTTCTTT. The V call is TRBV19, the J call TRBJ1-1; D call uncertain. CDR3 length: 15 amino acids. From germline, CDR1 is LNHDA and CDR2 SQIVND (reference sequence). Trimming cost V 5 bases and J 5 bases, with 18 bases left between them.

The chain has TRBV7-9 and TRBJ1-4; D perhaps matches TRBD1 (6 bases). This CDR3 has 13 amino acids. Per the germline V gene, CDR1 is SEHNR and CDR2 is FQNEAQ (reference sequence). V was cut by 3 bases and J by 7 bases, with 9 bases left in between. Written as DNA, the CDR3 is TGTGCCAGCAGCTTCTTACAGGGTGAAAAACTGTTTTTT. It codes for CASSFLQGEKLFF.

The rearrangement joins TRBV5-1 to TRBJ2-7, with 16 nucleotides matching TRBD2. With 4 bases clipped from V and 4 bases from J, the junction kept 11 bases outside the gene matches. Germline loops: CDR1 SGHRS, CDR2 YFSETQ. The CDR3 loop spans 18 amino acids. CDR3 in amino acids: CASSTGTSGRAGTYEQYF. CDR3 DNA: TGCGCCAGCAGCACCGGGACTAGCGGGAGGGCGGGGACTTACGAGCAGTACTTC.

CDR3 in amino acids: CATSPRQGARDIQYF. As DNA, the CDR3 is TGTGCCACCAGCCCTCGACAGGGGGCGAGGGACATTCAGTACTTC. V usage is TRBV15 and J usage is TRBJ2-4; 10 bases match TRBD1. This CDR3 has 15 residues. After removal of 5 bases from V and 8 bases from J, the junction contained 9 bases not matched to a gene. Germline assignment: CDR1 LNHNV and CDR2 YYDKDF (reference sequence).

CDR3 protein: CASLLRLGEKLFF. The CDR3 bases are TGTGCCAGCCTCCTCCGACTGGGGGAAAAACTGTTTTTT. The chain is built from TRBV28 and TRBJ1-4, with D unresolved. Germline V gene data show CDR1 as MDHEN and CDR2 as SYDVKM. The CDR3 extends over 13 amino acids. V shed 8 bases and J shed 8 bases, with 15 bases lying between them. The variable domain in full, with the rest retrieved from reference TRBV28 and TRBJ1-4, is DVKVTQSSRYLVKRTGEKVFLECVQDMDHENMFWYRQDPGLGLRLIYFSYDVKMKEKGDIPEGYSVSREKKERFSLILESASTNQTSMYLCASLLRLGEKLFFGSGTQLSVL.

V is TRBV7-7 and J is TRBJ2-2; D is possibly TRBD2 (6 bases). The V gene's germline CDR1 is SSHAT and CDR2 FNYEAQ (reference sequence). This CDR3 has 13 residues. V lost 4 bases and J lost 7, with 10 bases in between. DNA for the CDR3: TGTGCCAGCAGCTACGGGACTGGCGGGGAGCTGTTTTTT. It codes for CASSYGTGGELFF.

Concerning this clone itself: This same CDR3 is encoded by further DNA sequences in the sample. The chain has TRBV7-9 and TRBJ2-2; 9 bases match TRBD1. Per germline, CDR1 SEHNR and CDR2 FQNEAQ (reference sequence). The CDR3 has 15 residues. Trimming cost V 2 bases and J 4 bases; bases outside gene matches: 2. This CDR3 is CASSLPTGGTGELFF. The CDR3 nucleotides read TGTGCCAGCAGCTTACCGACAGGGGGCACCGGGGAGCTGTTTTTT.

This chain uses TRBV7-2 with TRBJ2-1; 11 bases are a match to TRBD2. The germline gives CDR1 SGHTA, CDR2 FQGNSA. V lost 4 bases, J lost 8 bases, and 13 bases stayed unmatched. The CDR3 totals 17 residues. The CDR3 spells CASSSSPTSGRLHEQFF. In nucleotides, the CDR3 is TGTGCCAGCAGCTCCTCCCCCACTAGCGGGAGACTCCATGAGCAGTTCTTC.

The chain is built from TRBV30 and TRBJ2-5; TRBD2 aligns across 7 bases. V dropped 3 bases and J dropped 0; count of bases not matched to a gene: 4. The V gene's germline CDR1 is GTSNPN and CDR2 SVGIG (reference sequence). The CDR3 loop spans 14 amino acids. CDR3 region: CAWSLAVYQETQYF. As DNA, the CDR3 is TGTGCCTGGAGCCTAGCGGTATACCAAGAGACCCAGTACTTC. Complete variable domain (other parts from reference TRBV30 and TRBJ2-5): SQTIHQWPATLVQPVGSPLSLECTVEGTSNPNLYWYRQAAGRGLQLLFYSVGIGQISSEVPQNLSASRPQDRQFILSSKKLLLSDSGFYLCAWSLAVYQETQYFGPGTRLLVL.

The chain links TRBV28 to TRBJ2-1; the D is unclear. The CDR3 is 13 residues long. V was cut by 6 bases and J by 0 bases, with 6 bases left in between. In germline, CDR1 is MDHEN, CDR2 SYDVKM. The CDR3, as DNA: TGTGCCAGCAGAAAGAGCTCCTACAATGAGCAGTTCTTC. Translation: CASRKSSYNEQFF.

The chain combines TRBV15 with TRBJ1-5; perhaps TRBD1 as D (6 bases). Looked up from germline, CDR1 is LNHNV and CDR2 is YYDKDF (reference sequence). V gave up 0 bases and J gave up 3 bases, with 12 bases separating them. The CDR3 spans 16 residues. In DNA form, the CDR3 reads TGTGCCACCAGCAGAGATAAAGGACAGCTCAATCAGCCCCAGCATTTT. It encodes CATSRDKGQLNQPQHF.

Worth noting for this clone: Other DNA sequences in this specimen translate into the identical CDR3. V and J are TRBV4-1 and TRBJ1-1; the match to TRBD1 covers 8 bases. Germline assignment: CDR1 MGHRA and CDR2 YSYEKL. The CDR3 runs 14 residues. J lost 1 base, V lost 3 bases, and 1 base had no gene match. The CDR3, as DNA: TGCGCCAGCAGCCAGACAGGGGCGAACACTGAAGCTTTCTTT. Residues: CASSQTGANTEAFF.

The CDR3 spells CASGLAGVGDTQYF. CDR3 nucleotide sequence: TGTGCCAGCGGGCTAGCGGGAGTCGGGGATACGCAGTATTTT. The chain combines TRBV28 with TRBJ2-3; TRBD2 aligns across 10 bases. CDR3 length: 14 residues. V was clipped by 8 bases and J by 6 bases; unmatched bases: 8. Per the germline V gene, CDR1 is MDHEN and CDR2 is SYDVKM.

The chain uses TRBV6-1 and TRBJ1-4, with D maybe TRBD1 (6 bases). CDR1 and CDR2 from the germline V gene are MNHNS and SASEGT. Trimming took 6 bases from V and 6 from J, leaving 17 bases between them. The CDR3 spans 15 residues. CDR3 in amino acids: CASSDPTGRDEKLFF. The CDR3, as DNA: TGTGCCAGCAGCGATCCCACAGGGCGTGATGAAAAACTGTTTTTT.

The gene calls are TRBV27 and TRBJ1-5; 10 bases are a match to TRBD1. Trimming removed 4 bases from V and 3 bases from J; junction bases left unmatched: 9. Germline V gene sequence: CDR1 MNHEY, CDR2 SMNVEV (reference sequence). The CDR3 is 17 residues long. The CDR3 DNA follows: TGTGCCAGCAGTTCTCTAAGACAGGGGGCTCTCAATCAGCCCCAGCATTTT. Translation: CASSSLRQGALNQPQHF.

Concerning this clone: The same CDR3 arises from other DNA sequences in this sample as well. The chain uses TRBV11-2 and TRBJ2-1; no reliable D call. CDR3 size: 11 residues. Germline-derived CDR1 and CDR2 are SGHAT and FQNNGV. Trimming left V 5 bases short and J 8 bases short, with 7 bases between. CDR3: CASSLMDEQFF. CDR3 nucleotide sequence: TGTGCCAGCAGCCTTATGGATGAGCAGTTCTTC.

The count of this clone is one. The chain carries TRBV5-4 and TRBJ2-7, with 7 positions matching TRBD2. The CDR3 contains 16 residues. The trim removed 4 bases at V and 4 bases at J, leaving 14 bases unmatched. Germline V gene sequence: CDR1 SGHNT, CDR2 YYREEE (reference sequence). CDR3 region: CASSPDLGAGRYEQYF. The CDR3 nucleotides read TGTGCCAGCAGCCCGGACCTCGGAGCGGGAAGGTACGAGCAGTACTTC.

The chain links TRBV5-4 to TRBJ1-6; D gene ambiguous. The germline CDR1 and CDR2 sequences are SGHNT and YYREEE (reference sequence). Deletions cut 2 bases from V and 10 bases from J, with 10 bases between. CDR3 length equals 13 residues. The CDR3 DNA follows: TGTGCCAGCAGCTTTGAGTCGAGATCACCCCTCCACTTT. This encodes CASSFESRSPLHF.